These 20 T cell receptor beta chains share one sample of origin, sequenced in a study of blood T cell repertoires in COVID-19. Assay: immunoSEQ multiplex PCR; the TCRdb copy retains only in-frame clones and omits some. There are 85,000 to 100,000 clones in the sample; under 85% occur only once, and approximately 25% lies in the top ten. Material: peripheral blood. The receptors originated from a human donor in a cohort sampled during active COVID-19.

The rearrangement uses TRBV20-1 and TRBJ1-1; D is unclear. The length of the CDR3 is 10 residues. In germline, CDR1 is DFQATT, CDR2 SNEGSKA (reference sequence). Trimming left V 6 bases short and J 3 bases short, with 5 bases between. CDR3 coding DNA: TGCAGTGCGCGGGACACTGAAGCTTTCTTT. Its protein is CSARDTEAFF.

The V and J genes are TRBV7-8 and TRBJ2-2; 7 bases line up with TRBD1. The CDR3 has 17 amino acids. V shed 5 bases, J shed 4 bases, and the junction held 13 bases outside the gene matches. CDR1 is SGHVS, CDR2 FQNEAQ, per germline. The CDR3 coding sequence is TGTGCCAGCAGCCAGGGGGTACTCGGACCGGGCACCGGGGAGCTGTTTTTT. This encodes CASSQGVLGPGTGELFF.

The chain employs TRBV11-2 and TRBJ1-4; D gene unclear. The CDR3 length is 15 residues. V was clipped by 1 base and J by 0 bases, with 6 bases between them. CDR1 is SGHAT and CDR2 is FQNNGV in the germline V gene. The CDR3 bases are TGTGCCAGCAGCTTAGGTCCCGCAACTAATGAAAAACTGTTTTTT. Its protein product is CASSLGPATNEKLFF.

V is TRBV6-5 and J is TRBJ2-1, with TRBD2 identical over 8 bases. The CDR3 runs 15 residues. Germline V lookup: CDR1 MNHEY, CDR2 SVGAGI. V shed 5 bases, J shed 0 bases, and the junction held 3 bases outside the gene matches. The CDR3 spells CASSPSGSSYNEQFF. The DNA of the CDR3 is TGTGCCAGCAGTCCCAGCGGGAGCTCCTACAATGAGCAGTTCTTC.

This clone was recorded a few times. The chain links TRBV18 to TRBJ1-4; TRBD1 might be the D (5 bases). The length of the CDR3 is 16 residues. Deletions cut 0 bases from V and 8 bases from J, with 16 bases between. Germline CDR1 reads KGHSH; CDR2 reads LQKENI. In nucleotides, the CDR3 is TGTGCCAGCTCACCACCACGCGGACCCCGGGGGGAAAAACTGTTTTTT. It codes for CASSPPRGPRGEKLFF.

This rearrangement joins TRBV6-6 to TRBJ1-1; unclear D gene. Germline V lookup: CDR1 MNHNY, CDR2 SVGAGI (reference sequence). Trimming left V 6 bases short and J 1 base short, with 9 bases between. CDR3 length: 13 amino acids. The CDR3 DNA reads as TGTGCCAGCAGGTTCGGGGAGAACACTGAAGCTTTCTTT. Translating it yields CASRFGENTEAFF.

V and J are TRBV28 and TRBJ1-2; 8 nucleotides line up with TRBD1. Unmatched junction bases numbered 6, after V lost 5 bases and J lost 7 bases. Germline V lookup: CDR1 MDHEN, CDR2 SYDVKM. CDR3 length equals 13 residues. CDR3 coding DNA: TGTGCCAGCAGTCGGCAGGGGGCTCTTGGCTACACCTTC. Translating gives CASSRQGALGYTF.

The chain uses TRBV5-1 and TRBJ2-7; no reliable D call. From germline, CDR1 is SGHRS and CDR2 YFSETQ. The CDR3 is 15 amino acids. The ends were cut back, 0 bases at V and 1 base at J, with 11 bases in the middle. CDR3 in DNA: TGCGCCAGCAGCTTGGGTACGGTTGCATCCTACGAGCAGTACTTC. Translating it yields CASSLGTVASYEQYF.

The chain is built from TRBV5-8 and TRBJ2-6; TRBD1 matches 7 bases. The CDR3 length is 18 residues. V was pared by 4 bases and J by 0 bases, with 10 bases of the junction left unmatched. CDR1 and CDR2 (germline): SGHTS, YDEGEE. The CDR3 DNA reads TGTGCCAGCAGCCCTGGACAGGTCTCTTTCTCTGGGGCCAACGTCCTGACTTTC. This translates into CASSPGQVSFSGANVLTF.

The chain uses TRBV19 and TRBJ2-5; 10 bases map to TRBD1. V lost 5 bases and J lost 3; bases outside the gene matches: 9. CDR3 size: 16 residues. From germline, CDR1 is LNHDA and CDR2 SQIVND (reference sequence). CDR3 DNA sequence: TGTGCCAGTAGTCCACGGACAGGGGGGGAAAAAGAGACCCAGTACTTC. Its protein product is CASSPRTGGEKETQYF.

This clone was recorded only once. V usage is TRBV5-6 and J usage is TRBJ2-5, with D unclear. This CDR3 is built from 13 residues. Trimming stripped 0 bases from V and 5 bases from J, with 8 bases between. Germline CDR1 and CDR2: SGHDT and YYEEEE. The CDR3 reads CASSLGTGETQYF. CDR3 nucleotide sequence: TGTGCCAGCAGCTTGGGCACCGGGGAGACCCAGTACTTC. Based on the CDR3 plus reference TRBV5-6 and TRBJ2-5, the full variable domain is DAGVTQSPTHLIKTRGQQVTLRCSPKSGHDTVSWYQQALGQGPQFIFQYYEEEERQRGNFPDRFSGHQFPNYSSELNVNALLLGDSALYLCASSLGTGETQYFGPGTRLLVL.

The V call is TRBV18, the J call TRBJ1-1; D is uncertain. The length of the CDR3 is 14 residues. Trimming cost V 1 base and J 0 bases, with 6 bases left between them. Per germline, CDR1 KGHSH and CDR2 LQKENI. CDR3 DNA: TGTGCCAGCTCACCACAGAGTATGAACACTGAAGCTTTCTTT. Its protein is CASSPQSMNTEAFF. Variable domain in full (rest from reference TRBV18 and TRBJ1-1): NAGVMQNPRHLVRRRGQEARLRCSPMKGHSHVYWYRQLPEEGLKFMVYLQKENIIDESGMPKERFSAEFPKEGPSILRIQQVVRGDSAAYFCASSPQSMNTEAFFGQGTRLTVV.

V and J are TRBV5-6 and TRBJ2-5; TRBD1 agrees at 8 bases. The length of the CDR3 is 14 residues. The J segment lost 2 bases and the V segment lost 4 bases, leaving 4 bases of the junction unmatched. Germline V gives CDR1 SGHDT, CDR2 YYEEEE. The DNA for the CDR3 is TGTGCCAGCAGCCAGGGGGCGAGACAAGAGACCCAGTACTTC. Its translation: CASSQGARQETQYF.

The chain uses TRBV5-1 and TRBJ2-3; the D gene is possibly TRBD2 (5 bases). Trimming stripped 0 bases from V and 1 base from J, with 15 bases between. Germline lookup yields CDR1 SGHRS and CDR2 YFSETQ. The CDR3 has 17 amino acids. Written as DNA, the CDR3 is TGCGCCAGCAGCTTGGGACTGGGCCCAGCGGGCACAGATACGCAGTATTTT. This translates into CASSLGLGPAGTDTQYF.

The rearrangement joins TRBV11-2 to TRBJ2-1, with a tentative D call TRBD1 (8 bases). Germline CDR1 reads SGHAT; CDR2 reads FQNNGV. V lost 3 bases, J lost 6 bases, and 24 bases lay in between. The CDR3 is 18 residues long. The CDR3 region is CASSFRGPGLGSGNEQFF. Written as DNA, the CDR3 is TGTGCCAGCAGCTTCAGGGGGCCAGGACTAGGGTCGGGCAATGAGCAGTTCTTC.

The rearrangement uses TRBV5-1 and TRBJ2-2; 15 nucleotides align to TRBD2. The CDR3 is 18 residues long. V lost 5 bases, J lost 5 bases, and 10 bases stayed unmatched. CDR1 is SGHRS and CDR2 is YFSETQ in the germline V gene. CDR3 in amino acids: CASSPGTSGGPRTGELFF. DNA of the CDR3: TGCGCCAGCAGTCCCGGGACTAGCGGGGGGCCAAGAACCGGGGAGCTGTTTTTT.

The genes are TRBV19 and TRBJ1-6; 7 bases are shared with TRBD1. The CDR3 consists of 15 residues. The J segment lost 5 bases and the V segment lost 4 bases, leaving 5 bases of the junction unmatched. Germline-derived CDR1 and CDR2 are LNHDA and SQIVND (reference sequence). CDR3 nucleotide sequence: TGTGCCAGTAGTACCTCGGGACAGAATAATTCACCCCTCCACTTT. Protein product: CASSTSGQNNSPLHF. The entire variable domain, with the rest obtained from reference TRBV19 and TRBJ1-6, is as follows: DGGITQSPKYLFRKEGQNVTLSCEQNLNHDAMYWYRQDPGQGLRLIYYSQIVNDFQKGDIAEGYSVSREKKESFPLTVTSAQKNPTAFYLCASSTSGQNNSPLHFGNGTRLTVT.

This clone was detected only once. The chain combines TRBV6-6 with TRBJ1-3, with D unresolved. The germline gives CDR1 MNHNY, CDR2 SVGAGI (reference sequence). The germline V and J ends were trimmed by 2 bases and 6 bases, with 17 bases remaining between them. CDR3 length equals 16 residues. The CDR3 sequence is CASSYLIHGDENTIYF. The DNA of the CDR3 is TGTGCCAGCAGTTACCTAATACACGGGGATGAAAACACCATATATTTT.

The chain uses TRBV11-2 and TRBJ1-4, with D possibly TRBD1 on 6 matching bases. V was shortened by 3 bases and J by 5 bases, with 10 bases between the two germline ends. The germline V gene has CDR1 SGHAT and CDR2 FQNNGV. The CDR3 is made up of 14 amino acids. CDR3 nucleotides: TGTGCCAGCAGCTTCCAGACAGGAAATGAAAAACTGTTTTTT. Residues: CASSFQTGNEKLFF.

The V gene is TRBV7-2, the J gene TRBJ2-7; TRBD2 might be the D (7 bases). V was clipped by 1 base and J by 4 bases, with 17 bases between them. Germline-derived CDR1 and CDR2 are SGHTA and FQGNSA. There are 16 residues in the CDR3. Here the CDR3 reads CASSLVSGGANYEQYF. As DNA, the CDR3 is TGTGCCAGCAGCTTAGTTTCTGGGGGGGCCAATTACGAGCAGTACTTC.